This T cell receptor (beta chain) was identified in a study of shared clonotypes between healthy human individuals. The germline CDR1 and CDR2 sequences are SQVTM and ANQGSEA. With V trimmed by 4 bases and J by 5 bases, 17 bases remained unmatched. CDR3 length: 16 residues. Remarks on this clone: Its matching antigen is unknown.

The naive CD8 subset, CD45RO-negative cells positively selected for CCR7, excluded terminally differentiated effector memory CD45RA+ cells. Donors comprised healthy HIV-negative adults lacking recent acute infections or vaccinations. Data came from immunoSEQ multiplex PCR; TCRdb stores just in-frame clones and leaves some out. The sample lists 2 million to 2.5 million clones; approximately 94% were seen once. The study's findings and limits: Researchers found naive subsets generally carried larger estimated richness than memory subsets. Shared clonotypes across all four donors exceeded non-shared ones in generation probability.

The receptor comes from a young man in good health. Some clones in this sample may be carry-over from other donors' samples. V usage is TRBV29-1 and J usage is TRBJ2-7, with TRBD2 matching over 7 bases. The sequenced sample consisted of naive CD8+ T cells from PBMCs. The CDR3 loop is CSVVPRPGGRVHEQYF. The CDR3 DNA reads TGCAGCGTTGTCCCCCGTCCTGGCGGGAGAGTCCACGAGCAGTACTTC.